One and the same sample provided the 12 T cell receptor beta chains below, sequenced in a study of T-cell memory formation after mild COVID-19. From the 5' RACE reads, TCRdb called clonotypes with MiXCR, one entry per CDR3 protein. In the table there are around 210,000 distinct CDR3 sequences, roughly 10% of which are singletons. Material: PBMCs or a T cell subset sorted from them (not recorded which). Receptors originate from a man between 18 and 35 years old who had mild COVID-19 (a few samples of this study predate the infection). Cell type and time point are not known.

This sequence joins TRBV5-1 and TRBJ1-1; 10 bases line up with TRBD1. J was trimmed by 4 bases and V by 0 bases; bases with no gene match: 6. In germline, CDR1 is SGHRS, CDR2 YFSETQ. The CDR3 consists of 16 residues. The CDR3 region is CASSLDPGTGVTEAFF. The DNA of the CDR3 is TGCGCCAGCAGCTTGGACCCCGGGACAGGGGTCACTGAAGCTTTCTTT.

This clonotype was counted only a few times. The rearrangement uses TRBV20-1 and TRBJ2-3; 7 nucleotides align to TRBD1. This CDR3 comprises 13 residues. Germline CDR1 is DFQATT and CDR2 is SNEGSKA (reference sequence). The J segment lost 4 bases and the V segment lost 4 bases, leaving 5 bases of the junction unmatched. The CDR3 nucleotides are TGCAGTGCTACAGACAGGGTCCCAGATACGCAGTATTTT. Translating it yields CSATDRVPDTQYF.

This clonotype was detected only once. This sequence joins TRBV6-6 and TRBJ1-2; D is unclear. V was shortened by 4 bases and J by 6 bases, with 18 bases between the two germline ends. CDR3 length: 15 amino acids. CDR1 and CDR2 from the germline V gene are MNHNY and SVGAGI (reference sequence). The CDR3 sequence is CASSSSNPVWDGYTF. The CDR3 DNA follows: TGTGCCAGCAGTTCTTCTAACCCCGTTTGGGATGGCTACACCTTC.

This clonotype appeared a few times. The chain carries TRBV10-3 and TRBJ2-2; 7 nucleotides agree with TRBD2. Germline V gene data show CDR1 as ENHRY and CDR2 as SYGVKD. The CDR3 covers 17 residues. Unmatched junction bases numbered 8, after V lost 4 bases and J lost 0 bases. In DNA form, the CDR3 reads TGTGCCATCAGTGGGATTAGCGGGCCGACGAACACCGGGGAGCTGTTTTTT. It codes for CAISGISGPTNTGELFF.

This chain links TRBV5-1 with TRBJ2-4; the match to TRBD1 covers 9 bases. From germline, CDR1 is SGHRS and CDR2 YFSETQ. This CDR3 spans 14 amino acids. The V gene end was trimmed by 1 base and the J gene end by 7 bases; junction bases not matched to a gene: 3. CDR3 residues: CASSLTGGANIQYF. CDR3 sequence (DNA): TGCGCCAGCAGCTTGACAGGGGGCGCGAACATTCAGTACTTC.

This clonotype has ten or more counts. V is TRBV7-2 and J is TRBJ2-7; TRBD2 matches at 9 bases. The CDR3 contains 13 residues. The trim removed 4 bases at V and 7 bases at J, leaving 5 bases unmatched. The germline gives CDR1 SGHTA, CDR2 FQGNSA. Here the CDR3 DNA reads TGTGCCAGCAGCTCCCGAGCGGGGGGTGAGCAGTACGTC. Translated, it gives CASSSRAGGEQYV.

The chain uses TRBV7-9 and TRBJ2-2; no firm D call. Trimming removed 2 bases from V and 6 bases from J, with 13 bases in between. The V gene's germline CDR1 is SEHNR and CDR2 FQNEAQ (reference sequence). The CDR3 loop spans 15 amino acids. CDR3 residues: CASSLISVPAGELFF. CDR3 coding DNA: TGTGCCAGCAGCTTAATTTCGGTGCCTGCCGGGGAGCTGTTTTTT. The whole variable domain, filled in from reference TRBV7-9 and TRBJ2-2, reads DTGVSQNPRHKITKRGQNVTFRCDPISEHNRLYWYRQTLGQGPEFLTYFQNEAQLEKSRLLSDRFSAERPKGSFSTLEIQRTEQGDSAMYLCASSLISVPAGELFFGEGSRLTVL.

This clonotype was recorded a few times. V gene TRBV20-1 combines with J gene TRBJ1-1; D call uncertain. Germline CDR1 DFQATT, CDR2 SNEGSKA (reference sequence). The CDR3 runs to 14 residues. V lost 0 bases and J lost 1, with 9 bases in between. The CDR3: CSARDPSTNTEAFF. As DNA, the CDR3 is TGCAGTGCTAGAGATCCTTCCACGAACACTGAAGCTTTCTTT.

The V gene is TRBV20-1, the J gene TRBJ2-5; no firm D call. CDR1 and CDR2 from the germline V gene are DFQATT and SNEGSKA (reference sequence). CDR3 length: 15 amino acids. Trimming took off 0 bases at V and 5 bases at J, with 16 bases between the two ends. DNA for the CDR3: TGCAGTGCTAGAGATATTCTTGGAAGTAAGGAGACCCAGTACTTC. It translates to CSARDILGSKETQYF.

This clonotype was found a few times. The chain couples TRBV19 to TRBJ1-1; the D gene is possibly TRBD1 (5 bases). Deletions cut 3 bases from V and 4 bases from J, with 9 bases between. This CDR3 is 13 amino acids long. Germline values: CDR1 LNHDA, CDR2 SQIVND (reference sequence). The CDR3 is CASSMGRGTEAFF. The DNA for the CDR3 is TGTGCCAGTAGTATGGGGAGGGGCACTGAAGCTTTCTTT.

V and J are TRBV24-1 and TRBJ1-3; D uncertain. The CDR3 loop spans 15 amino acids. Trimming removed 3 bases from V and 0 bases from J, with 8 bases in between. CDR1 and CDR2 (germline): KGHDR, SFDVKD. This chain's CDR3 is CATSDGSYSGNTIYF. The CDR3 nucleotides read TGTGCCACCAGTGATGGCAGCTACTCTGGAAACACCATATATTTT.

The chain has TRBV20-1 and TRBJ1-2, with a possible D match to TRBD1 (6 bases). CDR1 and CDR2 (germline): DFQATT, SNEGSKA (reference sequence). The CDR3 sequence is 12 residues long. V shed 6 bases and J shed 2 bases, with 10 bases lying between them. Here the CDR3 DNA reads TGCAGTGCGGGGGCAGGGAACTATGGCTACACCTTC. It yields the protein CSAGAGNYGYTF.